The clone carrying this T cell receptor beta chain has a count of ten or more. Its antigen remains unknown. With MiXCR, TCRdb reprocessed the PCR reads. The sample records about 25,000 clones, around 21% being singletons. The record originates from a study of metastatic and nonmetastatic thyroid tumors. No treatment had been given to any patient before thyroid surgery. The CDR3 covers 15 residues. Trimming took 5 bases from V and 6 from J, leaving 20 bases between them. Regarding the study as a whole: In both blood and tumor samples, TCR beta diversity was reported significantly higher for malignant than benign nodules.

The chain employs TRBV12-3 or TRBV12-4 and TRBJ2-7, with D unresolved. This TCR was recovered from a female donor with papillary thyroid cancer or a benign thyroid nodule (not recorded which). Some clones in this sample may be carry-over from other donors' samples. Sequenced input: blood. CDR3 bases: TGTGCCAGCAGTCCCCCCCCCCCCCTCCCCCGCGAGCAGTACTTC. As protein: CASSPPPPLPREQYF.